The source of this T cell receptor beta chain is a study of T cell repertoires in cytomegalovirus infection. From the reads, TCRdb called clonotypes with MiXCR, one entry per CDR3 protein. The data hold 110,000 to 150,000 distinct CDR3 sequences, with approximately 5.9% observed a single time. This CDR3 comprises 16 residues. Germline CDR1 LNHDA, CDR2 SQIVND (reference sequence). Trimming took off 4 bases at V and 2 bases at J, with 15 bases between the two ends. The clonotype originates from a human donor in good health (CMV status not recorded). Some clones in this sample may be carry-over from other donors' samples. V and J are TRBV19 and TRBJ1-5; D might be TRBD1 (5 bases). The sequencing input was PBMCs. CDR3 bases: TGTGCCAGTAGTACACCATTTGGAGGGGGCAATCAGCCCCAGCATTTT. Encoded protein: CASSTPFGGGNQPQHF.